This note documents a single T cell receptor (beta chain) sequence. Its matching antigen is unknown. The sample comes from a study of CXCR3-negative and CXCR3-positive naive CD8 T cells. Study findings and constraints: Freshly isolated PBMCs were used in most assays, given partial CXCR3 loss after freezing. High diversity, comparable across both naive subsets, contrasted with much lower diversity in memory CD8+ cells. CXCR3-positive naive cells carried more hydrophobic TRB CDR3s than CXCR3-negative naive cells did.

Each TRB cDNA library was prepared by 5' RACE (with UMI labels). For each CDR3 protein, TCRdb gives one entry from its re-call of the 5' RACE reads, without DNA. Its clone listing holds around 7,000 distinct CDR3 sequences. This CDR3 region has 15 residues. The V gene's germline CDR1 is LNHNV and CDR2 YYDKDF (reference sequence). Triplicates of roughly 300,000 cells were sorted from each CD8+ T cell subset. Among CD8+ T cells, naive ones were CD45RO-CCR7+CD27+CD95-. The sequence was obtained from a human donor in good health. Some clones in this sample may be carry-over from other donors' samples. The gene calls are TRBV15 and TRBJ2-1; TCRdb designates TRBD1, a call that cannot be tested without DNA. Sequencing input: naive CXCR3+ CD8+ T cells from blood. Subset described: CD45RO-CCR7+CD27+CD95- naive CD8+ T cells expressing CXCR3 (TNR3+). CDR3 sequence: CATSRDRGDGNEQFF. Together with reference TRBV15 and TRBJ2-1, the CDR3 gives the full variable domain: DAMVIQNPRYQVTQFGKPVTLSCSQTLNHNVMYWYQQKSSQAPKLLFHYYDKDFNNEADTPDNFQSRRPNTSFCFLDIRSPGLGDTAMYLCATSRDRGDGNEQFFGPGTRLTVL.